What follows are 17 T cell receptor beta chains derived from one specimen sequenced in a study of blood T cell repertoires in COVID-19. Some clones are missing from TCRdb's copy, which holds only in-frame ones; the method was immunoSEQ multiplex PCR. The table includes about 310,000 clones, around 90% detected once. Sequenced: peripheral blood. These receptors originate from a man aged 50-59 years with active or convalescent COVID-19.

This sequence joins TRBV5-6 and TRBJ1-2; 10 nucleotides line up with TRBD1. Trimming took 0 bases from V and 3 from J; bases not matched to a gene: 8. CDR3 length equals 17 residues. CDR1 is SGHDT, CDR2 YYEEEE, per germline. The CDR3 is CASSLVGTGALDYGYTF. The CDR3 DNA reads TGTGCCAGCAGCTTGGTGGGGACAGGGGCCCTAGACTATGGCTACACCTTC.

The chain employs TRBV29-1 and TRBJ2-5; 10 nucleotides agree with TRBD1. The CDR3 consists of 13 residues. The germline CDR1 and CDR2 sequences are SQVTM and ANQGSEA. V dropped 4 bases and J dropped 1; count of bases not matched to a gene: 0. This CDR3 reads CSVGTGGQETQYF. CDR3 sequence (DNA): TGCAGCGTTGGGACAGGGGGCCAAGAGACCCAGTACTTC.

The chain couples TRBV2 to TRBJ1-1; possible D gene TRBD1, 5 bases. Deletions cut 7 bases from V and 7 bases from J, with 13 bases between. Germline CDR1 reads SNHLY; CDR2 reads FYNNEI. The CDR3 is 12 residues long. The CDR3 DNA reads as TGTGCCAGCACCCCGATGGGGCGTGAAGCTTTCTTT. The encoded protein is CASTPMGREAFF.

This clone was observed a single time. The chain uses TRBV7-9 and TRBJ1-3; D remains ambiguous. The CDR3 is 17 amino acids. Trimming took off 5 bases at V and 2 bases at J, with 19 bases between the two ends. Germline CDR1 and CDR2: SEHNR and FQNEAQ (reference sequence). The DNA of the CDR3 is TGTGCCAGCAGCCCGGGGATCGACTTGTTCACTGGAAACACCATATATTTT. This translates into CASSPGIDLFTGNTIYF.

The chain links TRBV2 to TRBJ1-1; unclear D gene. The germline V gene encodes CDR1 SNHLY and CDR2 FYNNEI. V shed 4 bases and J shed 2 bases, with 8 bases lying between them. The CDR3 runs 13 residues. CDR3 sequence: CASSADINTEAFF. For the CDR3, the DNA is TGTGCCAGCAGTGCAGACATCAACACTGAAGCTTTCTTT. The full variable domain, rest sourced from reference TRBV2 and TRBJ1-1, is EPEVTQTPSHQVTQMGQEVILRCVPISNHLYFYWYRQILGQKVEFLVSFYNNEISEKSEIFDDQFSVERPDGSNFTLKIRSTKLEDSAMYFCASSADINTEAFFGQGTRLTVV.

The chain employs TRBV28 and TRBJ1-1; no clear D gene. The CDR3 is 13 amino acids. Germline CDR1 reads MDHEN; CDR2 reads SYDVKM. Trimming pared 5 bases from V and 2 bases from J, leaving 9 bases between. DNA for the CDR3: TGTGCCAGCAGTACACACCGAAACACTGAAGCTTTCTTT. It specifies CASSTHRNTEAFF.

This clone was detected only once. This sequence joins TRBV7-8 and TRBJ2-7, with 8 bases that match TRBD1. CDR3 length: 19 amino acids. Germline CDR1 is SGHVS and CDR2 is FQNEAQ. Trimming took 1 base from V and 0 from J; bases not matched to a gene: 14. CDR3 in amino acids: CASSLDGGPGQAFSYEQYF. The DNA for the CDR3 is TGTGCCAGCAGCTTAGACGGTGGGCCGGGACAGGCCTTCTCCTACGAGCAGTACTTC.

The V call is TRBV12-5, the J call TRBJ2-1; TRBD2 matches at 13 bases. V shed 5 bases, J shed 5 bases, and the junction held 3 bases outside the gene matches. This CDR3 has 15 residues. Germline loops: CDR1 LGHNT, CDR2 FRNRAP. The CDR3 sequence is CASGLGLAGDNEQFF. As DNA, the CDR3 is TGTGCTAGTGGTCTAGGACTAGCGGGAGACAATGAGCAGTTCTTC.

This clone has just a few counts. The rearrangement uses TRBV10-3 and TRBJ1-1; TRBD1 aligns across 7 bases. The CDR3 covers 15 residues. V lost 4 bases and J lost 0; bases outside the gene matches: 5. Germline V gene lookup returns CDR1 ENHRY and CDR2 SYGVKD. The CDR3 sequence: CAISATGSMNTEAFF. CDR3 in DNA: TGTGCCATCAGTGCGACAGGGTCCATGAACACTGAAGCTTTCTTT.

The chain joins TRBV19 to TRBJ2-5, with D maybe TRBD2 (6 bases). The CDR3 covers 13 residues. From germline, CDR1 is LNHDA and CDR2 SQIVND (reference sequence). Deletions cut 5 bases from V and 2 bases from J, with 9 bases between. The CDR3 DNA reads TGTGCCAGTAGTTCCGGGACTCAAGAGACCCAGTACTTC. Protein: CASSSGTQETQYF.

The chain has TRBV27 and TRBJ1-6, with D possibly being TRBD1 (5 bases). Germline CDR1 and CDR2: MNHEY and SMNVEV (reference sequence). This CDR3 has 18 residues. The V end lost 3 bases, the J end lost 3 bases, and 18 bases lay between the germline ends. The CDR3 DNA reads TGTGCCAGCAGTTTTCTTTGGGCCCCAGGGAACTATAATTCACCCCTCCACTTT. Translating gives CASSFLWAPGNYNSPLHF.

This rearrangement joins TRBV7-2 to TRBJ2-7, with TRBD2 identical over 13 bases. J lost 3 bases, V lost 1 base, and 0 bases had no gene match. Germline loops: CDR1 SGHTA, CDR2 FQGNSA. The CDR3 has 15 amino acids. CDR3 in amino acids: CASSLGTSGSYEQYF. CDR3 DNA: TGTGCCAGCAGCTTAGGGACTAGCGGGAGCTACGAGCAGTACTTC.

This rearrangement joins TRBV24-1 to TRBJ2-1, with D perhaps matching TRBD2 (6 bases). V lost 4 bases and J lost 2, with 20 bases in between. Germline V CDR1 and CDR2: KGHDR, SFDVKD. The CDR3 consists of 18 residues. The CDR3 sequence: CATSDSIPRGGPYNEQFF. The CDR3 bases are TGTGCCACCAGTGACTCGATACCGCGGGGTGGCCCCTACAATGAGCAGTTCTTC.

The V call is TRBV2, the J call TRBJ1-5, with 9 bases fitting TRBD1. With V trimmed by 6 bases and J by 6 bases, 3 bases remained unmatched. Germline V gives CDR1 SNHLY, CDR2 FYNNEI. The CDR3 runs 13 residues. The DNA for the CDR3 is TGTGCCAGCAGCGGGACAGGGTCTCAGCCCCAGCATTTT. It translates to CASSGTGSQPQHF.

The chain is built from TRBV28 and TRBJ2-1; 9 bases align to TRBD2. The CDR3 spans 14 residues. V shed 6 bases, J shed 9 bases, and the junction held 9 bases outside the gene matches. Per the germline V gene, CDR1 is MDHEN and CDR2 is SYDVKM. CDR3 amino acids: CASRLAGKQGEQFF. DNA of the CDR3: TGTGCCAGCAGGCTAGCGGGGAAGCAGGGTGAGCAGTTCTTC. Using reference TRBV28 and TRBJ2-1 for the parts outside the CDR3, the full variable domain is DVKVTQSSRYLVKRTGEKVFLECVQDMDHENMFWYRQDPGLGLRLIYFSYDVKMKEKGDIPEGYSVSREKKERFSLILESASTNQTSMYLCASRLAGKQGEQFFGPGTRLTVL.

CDR3 coding DNA: TGTGCCAGCAGCCAAACAGGGGGACCCACTGAAGCTTTCTTT. Its protein is CASSQTGGPTEAFF. The V and J genes are TRBV7-2 and TRBJ1-1; 8 bases are a match to TRBD1. The CDR3 is made up of 14 amino acids. V trimming: 5 bases; J trimming: 4 bases; junction bases outside the gene matches: 6. Germline CDR1 reads SGHTA; CDR2 reads FQGNSA.

This chain joins TRBV25-1 and TRBJ2-1; the match to TRBD1 covers 9 bases. Looked up from germline, CDR1 is MGHDK and CDR2 is SYGVNS. The V and J ends lost 6 bases and 6 bases, in that order; junction bases with no gene match: 6. CDR3 size: 14 residues. The CDR3 reads CASRGQGTSNEQFF. CDR3 DNA sequence: TGTGCCAGCAGGGGACAGGGAACGAGCAATGAGCAGTTCTTC.